This T cell receptor (beta chain) is drawn from a study of shared clonotypes between healthy human individuals. General study findings and limits: Represented diversity, genetic and exposure-history alike, was limited by few donors.

After removal of 5 bases from V and 4 bases from J, the junction contained 7 bases not matched to a gene. The germline V gene has CDR1 MNHEY and CDR2 SMNVEV (reference sequence). The CDR3 covers 14 residues. In regard to this clone: Its matching antigen is unknown.

The table came from immunoSEQ multiplex PCR; TCRdb's copy has only in-frame clones and leaves some out. The sample consists of 400,000 to 500,000 clones, around 80% of them appearing once. This chain links TRBV27 with TRBJ2-7; 8 bases are shared with TRBD2. The TCR comes from a woman aged 40 to 50 in good health. Some clones in this sample may be carry-over from other donors' samples. Sequenced: PBMCs. The CDR3 spells CASSPGGGPYEQYF. CDR3 DNA: TGTGCCAGCAGTCCCGGGGGGGGACCTTACGAGCAGTACTTC.